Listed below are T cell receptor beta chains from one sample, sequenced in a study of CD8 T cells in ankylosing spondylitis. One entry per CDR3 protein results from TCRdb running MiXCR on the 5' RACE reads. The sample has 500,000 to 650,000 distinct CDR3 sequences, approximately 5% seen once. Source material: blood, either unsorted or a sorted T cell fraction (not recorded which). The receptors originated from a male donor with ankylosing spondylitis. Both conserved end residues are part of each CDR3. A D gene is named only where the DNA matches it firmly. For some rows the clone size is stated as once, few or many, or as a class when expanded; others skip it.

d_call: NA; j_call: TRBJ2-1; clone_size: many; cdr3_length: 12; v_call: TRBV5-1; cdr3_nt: TGCGCCAGCAGCGACGTAGAGGATGAGCAGTTCTTC; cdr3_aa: CASSDVEDEQFF
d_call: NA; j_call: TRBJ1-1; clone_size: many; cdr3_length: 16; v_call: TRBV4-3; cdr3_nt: TGCGCCAGCAGCCAAGTTGGCCGGGCAATGAACACTGAAGCTTTCTTT; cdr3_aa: CASSQVGRAMNTEAFF
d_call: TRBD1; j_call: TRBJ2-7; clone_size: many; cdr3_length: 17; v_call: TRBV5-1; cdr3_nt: TGCGCCAGCAGCTTGCGCTCCGGGACAGGGAGCTCCTACGAGCAGTACTTC; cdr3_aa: CASSLRSGTGSSYEQYF
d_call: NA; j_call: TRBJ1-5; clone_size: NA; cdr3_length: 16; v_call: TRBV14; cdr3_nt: TGTGCCAGCAGCCAATCGGACAGTTATAGCAATCAGCCCCAGCATTTT; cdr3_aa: CASSQSDSYSNQPQHF
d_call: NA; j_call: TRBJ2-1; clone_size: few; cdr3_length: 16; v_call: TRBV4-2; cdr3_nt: TGTGCCAGCAGCCAAGTGCCAGCGGGTTCTTACAATGAGCAGTTCTTC; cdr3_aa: CASSQVPAGSYNEQFF
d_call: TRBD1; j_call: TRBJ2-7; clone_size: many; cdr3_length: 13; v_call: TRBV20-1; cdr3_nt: TGCAGTGCACAACAGGGGTTTAGCGACGAGCAGTACTTC; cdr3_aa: CSAQQGFSDEQYF
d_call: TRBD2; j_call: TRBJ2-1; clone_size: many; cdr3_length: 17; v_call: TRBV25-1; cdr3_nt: TGTGCCAGCAGCGCTCGACTAGCGGGAGGGCGTTTCAATGAGCAGTTCTTC; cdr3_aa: CASSARLAGGRFNEQFF
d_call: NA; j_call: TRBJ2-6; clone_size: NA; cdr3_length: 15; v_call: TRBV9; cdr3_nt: TGTGCCAGCAGCGTAGTAGTAGCTGGGGCCAACGTCCTGACTTTC; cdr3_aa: CASSVVVAGANVLTF
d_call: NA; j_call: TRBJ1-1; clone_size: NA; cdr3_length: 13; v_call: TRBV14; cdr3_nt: TGTGCCAGCAGCCAAGCAGGCAGACCTGAAGCTTTCTTT; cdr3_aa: CASSQAGRPEAFF
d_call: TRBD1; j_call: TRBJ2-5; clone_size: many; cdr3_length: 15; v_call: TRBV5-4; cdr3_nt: TGTGCCAGCAGCTCGAAGACAGGGTTCCAAGAGACCCAGTACTTC; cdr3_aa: CASSSKTGFQETQYF
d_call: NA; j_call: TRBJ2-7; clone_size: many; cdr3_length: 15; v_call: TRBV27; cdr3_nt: TGTGCCAGCAGTTTACGGGGCAGGGAGGTGCGTGAGCAGTACTTC; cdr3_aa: CASSLRGREVREQYF
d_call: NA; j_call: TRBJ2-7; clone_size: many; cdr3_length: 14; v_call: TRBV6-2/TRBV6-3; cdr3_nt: TGTGCCAGCAGTTACTCCCCAGCGAGCTACGAGCAGTACTTC; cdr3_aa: CASSYSPASYEQYF
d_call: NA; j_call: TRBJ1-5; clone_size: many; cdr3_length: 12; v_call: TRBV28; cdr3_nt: TGTGCCAGCAGTCAGCTGGATCAGCCCCAGCATTTT; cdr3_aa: CASSQLDQPQHF
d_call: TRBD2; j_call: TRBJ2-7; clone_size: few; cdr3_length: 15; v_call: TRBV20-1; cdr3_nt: TGCAGTGCTAGAGATGGCGGGGGGAGCTCCTACGAGCAGTACTTC; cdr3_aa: CSARDGGGSSYEQYF
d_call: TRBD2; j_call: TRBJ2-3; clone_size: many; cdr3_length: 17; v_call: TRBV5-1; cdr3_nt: TGCGCCAGCAGCTTCGATCCTAGCGGAGGGAGCACAGATACGCAGTATTTT; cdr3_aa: CASSFDPSGGSTDTQYF
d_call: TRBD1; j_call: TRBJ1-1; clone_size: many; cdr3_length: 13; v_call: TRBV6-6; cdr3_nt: TGTGCCAGCAACCAACAGGGGAGGGTAGAAGCTTTCTTT; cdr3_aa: CASNQQGRVEAFF
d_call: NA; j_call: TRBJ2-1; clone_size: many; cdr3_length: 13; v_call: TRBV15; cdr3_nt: TGTGCCACCAGCAGAAACTACGACAATGAGCAGTTCTTC; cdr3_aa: CATSRNYDNEQFF
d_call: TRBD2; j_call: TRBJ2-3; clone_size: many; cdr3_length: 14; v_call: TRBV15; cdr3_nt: TGTGCCACCACGAGGGCGGGGGGAGCCCCTACGCAGTATTTT; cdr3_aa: CATTRAGGAPTQYF
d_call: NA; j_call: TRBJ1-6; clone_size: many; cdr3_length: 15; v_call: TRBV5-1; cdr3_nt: TGCGCCAGCAGCTTGGCGGGGCCAGGAAATTCACCCCTCCACTTT; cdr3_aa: CASSLAGPGNSPLHF
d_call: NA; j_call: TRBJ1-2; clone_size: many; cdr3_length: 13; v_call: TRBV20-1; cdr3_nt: TGCAGTGCTAGTGTCGGGCTTGACTATGGCTACACCTTC; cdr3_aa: CSASVGLDYGYTF
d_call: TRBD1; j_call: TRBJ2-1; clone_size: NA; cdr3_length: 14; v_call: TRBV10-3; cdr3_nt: TGTGCCATGTCCGGGACAGGGGGCTTCGGTGAGCAGTTCTTC; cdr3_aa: CAMSGTGGFGEQFF
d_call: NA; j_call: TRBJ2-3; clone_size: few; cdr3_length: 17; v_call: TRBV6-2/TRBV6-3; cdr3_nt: TGTGCCAGCACGCTCCAAGGGATCCCAGGGGGCACAGATACGCAGTATTTT; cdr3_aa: CASTLQGIPGGTDTQYF
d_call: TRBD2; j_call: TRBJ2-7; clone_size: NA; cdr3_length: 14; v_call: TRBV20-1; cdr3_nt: TGCAGTGCTACGACTAGCGGGGTAAACTACGAGCAGTACTTC; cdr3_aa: CSATTSGVNYEQYF
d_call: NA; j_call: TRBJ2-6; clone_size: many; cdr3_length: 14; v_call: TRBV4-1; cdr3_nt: TGCGCCAGCAGCCAAACTCCTGGGGCCAACGTCCTGACTTTC; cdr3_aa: CASSQTPGANVLTF
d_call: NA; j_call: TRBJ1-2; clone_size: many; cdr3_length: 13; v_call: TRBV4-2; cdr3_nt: TGTGCCAGCAGCCAAGAGGAGTGGTATGGCTACACCTTC; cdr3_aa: CASSQEEWYGYTF
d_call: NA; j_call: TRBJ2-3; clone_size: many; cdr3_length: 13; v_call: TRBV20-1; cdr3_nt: TGCAGTGCTAGATCTTCGAGGACAGATACGCAGTATTTT; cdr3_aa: CSARSSRTDTQYF
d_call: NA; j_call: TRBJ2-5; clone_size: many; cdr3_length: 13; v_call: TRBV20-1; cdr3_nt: TGCAGTGCCAAAGGGGCATTGGGAGAGACCCAGTACTTC; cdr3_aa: CSAKGALGETQYF
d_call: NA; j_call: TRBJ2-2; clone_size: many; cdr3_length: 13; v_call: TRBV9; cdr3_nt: TGTGCCTCCCACTCCGATTACACCGGGGAGCTGTTTTTT; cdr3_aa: CASHSDYTGELFF
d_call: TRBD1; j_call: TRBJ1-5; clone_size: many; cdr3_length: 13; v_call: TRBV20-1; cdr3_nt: TGCAGTGCTAGACGAACAGGGGATCAGCCCCAGCATTTT; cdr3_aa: CSARRTGDQPQHF
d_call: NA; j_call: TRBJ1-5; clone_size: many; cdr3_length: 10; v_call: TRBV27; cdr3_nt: TGTGCCAGCCTTAATCAGCCCCAGCATTTT; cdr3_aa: CASLNQPQHF
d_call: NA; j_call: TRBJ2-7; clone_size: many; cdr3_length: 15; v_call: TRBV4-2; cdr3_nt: TGTGCCAGCAGCCCGCCCGGGAATCAGGTGGACGAGCAGTACTTC; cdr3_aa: CASSPPGNQVDEQYF
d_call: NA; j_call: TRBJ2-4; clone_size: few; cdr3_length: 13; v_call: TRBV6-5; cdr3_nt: TGTGCCAGCAGTTACAACCAGGCATCGGGCACGTACTTC; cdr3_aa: CASSYNQASGTYF